A selection of T cell receptor beta chains follows, all from one sample in a study of shared clonotypes between healthy human individuals. Generated by immunoSEQ multiplex PCR, the TCRdb table keeps only in-frame clones and is missing some. The sample has 2,500,000 or so clones; less than 95% are singletons. Sequencing input: naive CD4+ T cells from PBMCs. Every receptor here comes from a man younger than 30 in good health. Some clones in this sample may be carry-over from other donors' samples. Both conserved end residues are part of each CDR3. D genes are given only for firm matches. Some rows mark clone size as missing; the rest say once, few, many or name a class of expanded clone.

TRBV6-1	.	TRBJ1-1	.	15	TGTGCCAGCAGCCACCTAGGGGAAATGAACACTGAAGCTTTCTTT	CASSHLGEMNTEAFF
TRBV18	.	TRBJ2-7	.	14	TGTGCCAGCTCACCACCCGGGAAGAACTACGAGCAGTACTTC	CASSPPGKNYEQYF
TRBV28	.	TRBJ2-7	TRBD1	15	TGTGCCAGCGGAATGACAGGGGGCGCTTCCTACGAGCAGTACTTC	CASGMTGGASYEQYF
TRBV6-6	few	TRBJ1-5	TRBD1	14	TGTGCCAGCAGTCCCCGGACAGGGAATCAGCCCCAGCATTTT	CASSPRTGNQPQHF
TRBV28	once	TRBJ2-7	.	12	TGTGCCAGCAGTCCCCGCGTCGGGGAGCAGTACTTC	CASSPRVGEQYF
TRBV29-1	.	TRBJ2-5	TRBD2	14	TGCAGCGTTGGGGACTACAAGTTACAAGAGACCCAGTACTTC	CSVGDYKLQETQYF
TRBV18	.	TRBJ1-1	.	14	TGTGCCAGCTCAACGGGACTCCAGAACACTGAAGCTTTCTTT	CASSTGLQNTEAFF
TRBV7-9	.	TRBJ1-4	TRBD1	15	TGTGCCAGCAGCTTATTTCGGGACAGGGGTGAAAAACTGTTTTTT	CASSLFRDRGEKLFF
TRBV5-6	.	TRBJ2-3	.	14	TGTGCCAGCAGCTCCGACAGTAGCACAGATACGCAGTATTTT	CASSSDSSTDTQYF
TRBV6-5	.	TRBJ1-2	.	14	TGTGCCAGCAGTTACTGGGCAGGCCAGGGGGGCTACACCTTC	CASSYWAGQGGYTF
TRBV5-4	.	TRBJ1-5	.	14	TGTGCCAGCAGCTTGCGCCCAGGGACCCAGCCCCAGCATTTT	CASSLRPGTQPQHF
TRBV5-1	.	TRBJ2-7	TRBD1	15	TGCGCCAGCAGCCTCGCGACAGGGAGCTCCTACGAGCAGTACTTC	CASSLATGSSYEQYF
TRBV28	.	TRBJ2-1	.	14	TGTGCCAGCCTGACCCTCCGCTCCTACAATGAGCAGTTCTTC	CASLTLRSYNEQFF
TRBV6-1	.	TRBJ1-5	.	18	TGTGCCAGCAGTGAGGGGGCATCCAGATCCCTTAGCAATCAGCCCCAGCATTTT	CASSEGASRSLSNQPQHF
TRBV29-1	.	TRBJ2-7	TRBD2	18	TGCAGCGTTGAAGATGTCGGGAGGCTAGCGGGAGGGCATTACGAGCAGTACTTC	CSVEDVGRLAGGHYEQYF
TRBV28	.	TRBJ2-7	TRBD1	15	TGTGCCAGCAGTACGCCGGGACAGGGGCTTGTCGAGCAGTACTTC	CASSTPGQGLVEQYF
TRBV5-1	.	TRBJ1-1	TRBD1	13	TGCGCCAGCAGCACGGACAGGGGCGCTGAAGCTTTCTTT	CASSTDRGAEAFF
TRBV4-1	.	TRBJ2-3	TRBD2	17	TGCGCCAGCAGCCCGGGACTAGCGACCCGAACGACAGATACGCAGTATTTT	CASSPGLATRTTDTQYF
TRBV9	.	TRBJ2-1	.	15	TGTGCCAGCAGCGATACCGGGACGGCCTACAATGAGCAGTTCTTC	CASSDTGTAYNEQFF
TRBV5-1	.	TRBJ2-5	.	14	TGCGCCAGCAGCTTGGACCCGGGGGCCGGGACCCAGTACTTC	CASSLDPGAGTQYF
TRBV6-1	.	TRBJ1-4	.	14	TGTGCCAGCAGTGAAGCGTACTGGGCCGAAAAACTGTTTTTT	CASSEAYWAEKLFF
TRBV29-1	.	TRBJ1-2	.	9	TGCAGCGTTGACAGAGGCTACACCTTC	CSVDRGYTF
TRBV28	.	TRBJ2-1	TRBD2	17	TGTGCCAGCAGTTTAGGTGCTAGCGGGTTACCCTACAATGAGCAGTTCTTC	CASSLGASGLPYNEQFF
TRBV28	once	TRBJ1-5	.	13	TGTGCCAGCAGCCCTAGAAGCAAGCAGCCCCAGCATTTT	CASSPRSKQPQHF
TRBV29-1	.	TRBJ2-1	.	15	TGCAGCGTTGAAGATCTTGGGGGCTCCTACAATGAGCAGTTCTTC	CSVEDLGGSYNEQFF
TRBV5-1	.	TRBJ2-2	TRBD2	16	TGCGCCAGCAGAAATCTAGCGGGGGATAACACCGGGGAGCTGTTTTTT	CASRNLAGDNTGELFF
TRBV12-5	.	TRBJ2-2	.	18	TGTGCTAGTGGTTTCAGGCGGGTGGGGCAATCGAACACCGGGGAGCTGTTTTTT	CASGFRRVGQSNTGELFF
TRBV28	.	TRBJ1-1	.	18	TGTGCCAGCAGTTTAGGCTACCAGGGAGTAAAGACGAACACTGAAGCTTTCTTT	CASSLGYQGVKTNTEAFF
TRBV28	.	TRBJ2-7	.	12	TGTGCCAGCAGTTTATCGGACTACGAGCAGTACTTC	CASSLSDYEQYF
TRBV9	.	TRBJ2-1	.	13	TGTGCCAGCAGCGTCAGCTCTCTCAATGAGCAGTTCTTC	CASSVSSLNEQFF
TRBV6-5	.	TRBJ1-2	.	15	TGTGCCAGCAGGAAGACAGGCCCCCAGCCCTATGGCCACACCTTC	CASRKTGPQPYGHTF
TRBV27	.	TRBJ2-3	TRBD2	14	TGTGCCAGCAAGACTAGCGCGACCACAGATACGCAGTATTTT	CASKTSATTDTQYF
TRBV10-3	.	TRBJ2-6	.	14	TGTGCCATCAGTGGGGACGTCGGAGCCAACGTCCTGACTTTC	CAISGDVGANVLTF
TRBV19	.	TRBJ2-1	TRBD2	15	TGTGCCAGTACCTCAGGCGAAGCGGGAGTGAATGAGCAGTTCTTC	CASTSGEAGVNEQFF
TRBV5-1	.	TRBJ2-2	.	15	TGCGCCAGCAGCTTCGTGGAGGGGAACACCGGGGAGCTGTTTTTT	CASSFVEGNTGELFF
TRBV6-5	.	TRBJ1-2	TRBD1	14	TGTGCCAGCAGCCGGGGACAGTCAGTGGGGGGCTACACCTTC	CASSRGQSVGGYTF
TRBV11-2	.	TRBJ2-2	.	17	TGTGCCAGCAGCTTAGATCTTTGGGCGGGGAGCACCGGGGAGCTGTTTTTT	CASSLDLWAGSTGELFF
TRBV7-3	once	TRBJ2-1	TRBD2	15	TGTGCCAGCAGCGCCCCGGGACTAGGAATCAATGAGCAGTTCTTC	CASSAPGLGINEQFF
TRBV6-5	.	TRBJ2-1	TRBD2	14	TGTGCCAGCACCTCGACACTAGCGGGCCGAGATAAGTTCTTC	CASTSTLAGRDKFF
TRBV5-1	.	TRBJ1-1	.	16	TGCGCCAGCAGCTTGAGAGGGCGCTGGGTGAACACTGAAGCTTTCTTT	CASSLRGRWVNTEAFF
TRBV2	once	TRBJ2-7	TRBD1	16	TGTGCCAGCAGTGGAGCCGGGACAGGCGCTGGCTACGAGCAGTACTTC	CASSGAGTGAGYEQYF
TRBV5-1	.	TRBJ2-4	.	16	TGCGCCAGCAGCTTGGATACAGGGTTAGCCAAAAACATTCAGTACTTC	CASSLDTGLAKNIQYF
TRBV2	.	TRBJ2-5	TRBD2	16	TGTGCCAGAGGAGGGAGGACTAGCGGGATGGGCGAGACCCAGTACTTC	CARGGRTSGMGETQYF
TRBV10-3	.	TRBJ2-7	TRBD1	14	TGTGCCATCAACCCCGGGACAGCACCCTACGAGCAGTACTTC	CAINPGTAPYEQYF
TRBV30	.	TRBJ2-2	.	13	TGTGCCTGGAGTGTCGGGGGCACCGGGGAGCTGTTTTTT	CAWSVGGTGELFF
TRBV28	.	TRBJ2-7	TRBD2	15	TGTGCCAGCAGTTTAGGAGGACTAGCGGTTTACGAGCAGTACTTC	CASSLGGLAVYEQYF
TRBV18	once	TRBJ2-2	TRBD1	15	TGTGCCAGCTCACCGGGACAGGAGAACACCGGGGAGCTGTTTTTT	CASSPGQENTGELFF
TRBV6-1	.	TRBJ1-5	.	20	TGTGCCAGCAGTGAATGGGCCATGTGGCAGGCGGGGGATAGCAATCAGCCCCAGCATTTT	CASSEWAMWQAGDSNQPQHF
TRBV7-2	.	TRBJ2-6	.	17	TGTGCCAGCAGCTTAGTGCGGGCGTCATCTGGGGCCAACGTCCTGACTTTC	CASSLVRASSGANVLTF
TRBV28	.	TRBJ1-5	TRBD1	16	TGTGCCAGCAGTAGCGGACAGGGTCCATCAGGTCAGCCCCAGCATTTT	CASSSGQGPSGQPQHF
TRBV6-1	.	TRBJ2-7	.	15	TGTGCCAGCATAGGTACAGGGTTCGCCGCCTACGAGCAGTACTTC	CASIGTGFAAYEQYF
TRBV6-4	.	TRBJ2-1	TRBD2	15	TGTGCCAGCAGATCTAGCGGAAGCTCCTACAATGAGCAGTTCTTC	CASRSSGSSYNEQFF
TRBV7-9	.	TRBJ2-3	TRBD2	15	TGTGCCAGCAATAGCGGGAGAGGGGTCACAGATACGCAGTATTTT	CASNSGRGVTDTQYF
TRBV15	.	TRBJ2-7	.	17	TGTGCCACCAGCAGAGAGTCTTCCAGGGGTTGGTCCTACGAGCAGTACTTC	CATSRESSRGWSYEQYF
TRBV15	.	TRBJ2-3	TRBD2	17	TGTGCCACCAGCAGCCTAACTAGCGGACGGGGCACAGATACGCAGTATTTT	CATSSLTSGRGTDTQYF